This is a list of T cell receptor beta chains from one sample in a study of OX40 agonist ivuxolimab in advanced cancers. Generated by immunoSEQ multiplex PCR, the TCRdb table keeps only in-frame clones and is missing some. The repertoire has approximately 68,000 clones, around 88% of them found once; the top ten carry roughly 0.9%. The source material was CD4+ or CD8+ T cells sorted from blood, sampled in a trial of the OX40 agonist ivuxolimab. Every receptor here comes from an adult with an advanced solid tumor such as melanoma, head and neck, liver or kidney cancer. CDR3s include the opening cysteine and the closing phenylalanine or tryptophan. The order of the fields is clone size, D gene, CDR3 length, J gene, V gene, CDR3 protein, CDR3 DNA. D genes are given only for firm matches. Rows may omit the clone size; those that give it use once, few, many or a size class.

.,.,20,TRBJ2-1,TRBV21-1,CASSLDPEGSREGSYNEQFF,TGTGCCAGCAGCCTCGATCCCGAGGGTAGCCGGGAAGGTTCCTACAATGAGCAGTTCTTC
.,.,13,TRBJ2-7,TRBV7-2,CASSLVWGREQYF,TGTGCCAGCAGCTTAGTATGGGGCCGCGAGCAGTACTTC
.,TRBD2,15,TRBJ2-2,TRBV7-8,CASSRSGKNTGELFF,TGTGCCAGCAGCAGGAGCGGGAAGAACACCGGGGAGCTGTTTTTT
.,.,15,TRBJ1-1,TRBV7-8,CASSLPFSRTTEAFF,TGTGCCAGCAGCCTTCCGTTCAGCCGAACGACTGAAGCTTTCTTT
.,.,16,TRBJ2-3,TRBV6-6,CASSSRTAGPTDTQYF,TGTGCCAGCAGTTCCCGGACAGCGGGCCCCACAGATACGCAGTATTTT
.,.,15,TRBJ2-7,TRBV6-5,CASRKGQRGVSEQYF,TGTGCCAGCAGAAAAGGACAGCGAGGCGTCAGCGAGCAGTACTTC
.,.,14,TRBJ2-2,TRBV5-1,CASSATGTTGELFF,TGCGCCAGCAGTGCCACAGGGACCACCGGGGAGCTGTTTTTT
.,TRBD2,17,TRBJ2-1,TRBV18,CASSPAVLAGGYNEQFF,TGTGCCAGCTCACCTGCTGTACTAGCGGGAGGGTACAATGAGCAGTTCTTC
.,.,15,TRBJ1-5,TRBV28,CASSFGGPSNQPQHF,TGTGCCAGCAGTTTTGGAGGGCCCAGCAATCAGCCCCAGCATTTT
.,TRBD1,15,TRBJ2-7,TRBV11-2,CASSLGQGTFYEQYF,TGTGCCAGCAGCTTGGGACAGGGAACCTTCTACGAGCAGTACTTC
once,.,12,TRBJ2-3,TRBV7-2,CASSLDKDTQYF,TGTGCCAGCAGCTTAGACAAGGACACGCAGTATTTT
.,.,15,TRBJ2-5,TRBV7-6,CASSLAGGARETQYF,TGTGCCAGCAGCTTAGCGGGGGGGGCCCGGGAGACCCAGTACTTC
.,TRBD2,15,TRBJ2-3,TRBV11-3,CASSFSGGITDTQYF,TGTGCCAGCAGCTTTAGCGGGGGCATCACAGATACGCAGTATTTT
.,.,15,TRBJ1-1,TRBV18,CASSPSDGMNTEAFF,TGTGCCAGCTCACCCAGCGACGGAATGAACACTGAAGCTTTCTTT
.,.,14,TRBJ2-3,TRBV28,CASLSQGPTDTQYF,TGTGCCAGTTTATCGCAGGGTCCCACAGATACGCAGTATTTT
few,.,13,TRBJ1-2,TRBV29-1,CSVGSGTDYGYTF,TGCAGCGTTGGCTCCGGGACGGATTATGGCTACACCTTC
.,.,15,TRBJ2-3,TRBV9,CASSVLKGLDDTQYF,TGTGCCAGCAGCGTTCTAAAGGGATTGGATGATACGCAGTATTTT
.,.,18,TRBJ2-5,TRBV2,CASSDAILYSRRQETQYF,TGTGCCAGCAGTGATGCTATTCTGTATTCGCGGAGACAAGAGACCCAGTACTTC
.,.,14,TRBJ1-1,TRBV7-2,CASSLWGKNTEAFF,TGTGCCAGCAGCCTGTGGGGAAAGAACACTGAAGCTTTCTTT
.,.,15,TRBJ1-5,TRBV19,CASSLGVDGNQPQHF,TGTGCCAGTAGTCTAGGGGTGGATGGCAATCAGCCCCAGCATTTT
.,TRBD1,14,TRBJ1-1,TRBV6-5,CASSYSGGRAEAFF,TGTGCCAGCAGTTACTCAGGGGGCAGGGCTGAAGCTTTCTTT
.,TRBD2,14,TRBJ2-5,TRBV29-1,CSVGTSGGGQTQYF,TGCAGCGTAGGGACTAGCGGGGGGGGGCAGACCCAGTACTTC
few,.,12,TRBJ2-5,TRBV7-8,CASREYQETQYF,TGTGCCAGCCGCGAGTACCAAGAGACCCAGTACTTC
few,TRBD2,14,TRBJ2-1,TRBV9,CASSGRREDNEQFF,TGTGCCAGCAGCGGAAGACGGGAGGACAATGAGCAGTTCTTC
.,.,16,TRBJ1-3,TRBV9,CASSTDSLPVGNTIYF,TGTGCCAGCAGCACGGACAGTCTCCCAGTTGGAAACACCATATATTTT
.,.,12,TRBJ1-2,TRBV2,CASSDGTYGYTF,TGTGCCAGCAGTGACGGCACCTATGGCTACACCTTC
.,TRBD1,17,TRBJ1-5,TRBV4-3,CASSQEDRGRRNQPQHF,TGCGCCAGCAGCCAAGAGGACAGGGGGCGACGCAATCAGCCCCAGCATTTT
.,.,20,TRBJ1-5,TRBV11-3,CASSLVSSSDWAAGTQPQHF,TGTGCCAGCAGCTTAGTTTCTAGTTCGGACTGGGCAGCGGGCACTCAGCCCCAGCATTTT
.,.,17,TRBJ1-5,TRBV4-1,CASSQNIWGQREQPQHF,TGCGCCAGCAGCCAAAATATTTGGGGCCAGAGGGAACAGCCCCAGCATTTT
.,TRBD2,16,TRBJ2-7,TRBV11-2,CASSPIAGAPSYEQYF,TGTGCCAGCAGCCCGATAGCGGGAGCCCCCTCCTACGAGCAGTACTTC
.,TRBD2,20,TRBJ2-7,TRBV5-5,CASSLGGQGLGTSGFFEQYF,TGTGCCAGCAGCTTGGGTGGACAGGGCCTAGGGACTAGCGGTTTCTTCGAGCAGTACTTC
.,TRBD2,13,TRBJ2-1,TRBV2,CATLTGGHHEQFF,TGTGCCACCCTAACGGGAGGTCATCATGAGCAGTTCTTC
.,TRBD1,15,TRBJ2-7,TRBV5-6,CASSLPGTDFYEQYF,TGTGCCAGCAGCTTGCCCGGGACAGACTTCTACGAGCAGTACTTC
.,.,13,TRBJ2-7,TRBV7-3,CASSLSGAGEQYF,TGTGCCAGCAGCTTATCAGGGGCCGGCGAGCAGTACTTC
.,.,16,TRBJ1-5,TRBV4-3,CASSQDGRDSNQPQHF,TGCGCCAGCAGCCAAGACGGTAGGGATAGCAATCAGCCCCAGCATTTT
.,.,12,TRBJ2-7,TRBV7-9,CASSGPGGGQYF,TGTGCCAGCAGCGGGCCCGGGGGAGGGCAGTACTTC
.,.,11,TRBJ1-1,TRBV20-1,CSAPTGSEAFF,TGCAGTGCTCCGACCGGAAGCGAAGCTTTCTTT
.,TRBD2,16,TRBJ2-1,TRBV10-3,CAISDGGGSSYNEQFF,TGTGCCATCAGTGATGGCGGGGGTAGCTCCTACAATGAGCAGTTCTTC
.,.,13,TRBJ1-2,TRBV19,CASSIRREAGYTF,TGTGCCAGTAGTATTCGGAGGGAGGCTGGCTACACCTTC
few,TRBD1,15,TRBJ2-7,TRBV10-3,CATRPGTGKTYEQYF,TGTGCCACCCGCCCCGGGACAGGGAAAACTTACGAGCAGTACTTC
.,.,14,TRBJ1-2,TRBV7-3,CASSLTRTAYGYTF,TGTGCCAGCAGCTTAACCCGGACAGCTTATGGCTACACCTTC
.,TRBD1,17,TRBJ1-5,TRBV19,CASSIKLGQGLNQPQHF,TGTGCCAGTAGTATAAAATTGGGACAGGGGCTCAATCAGCCCCAGCATTTT
.,.,15,TRBJ1-2,TRBV9,CASSVAQVGDYGYTF,TGTGCCAGCAGCGTAGCTCAGGTCGGAGACTATGGCTACACCTTC
.,.,13,TRBJ1-1,TRBV2,CASKGVMNTEAFF,TGTGCCAGCAAGGGTGTGATGAACACTGAAGCTTTCTTT
.,TRBD2,16,TRBJ2-5,TRBV6-1,CASSESPAGGPETQYF,TGTGCCAGCAGTGAAAGCCCAGCGGGGGGGCCAGAGACCCAGTACTTC
.,TRBD1,16,TRBJ1-2,TRBV5-1,CASSFTQGARNYGYTF,TGCGCCAGCAGCTTCACTCAGGGGGCGCGAAACTATGGCTACACCTTC
.,TRBD1,14,TRBJ1-2,TRBV7-2,CASTRDRADYGYTF,TGTGCCAGCACCCGGGACAGGGCTGACTATGGCTACACCTTC
once,.,14,TRBJ2-5,TRBV7-9,CASSLRSLQETQYF,TGTGCCAGCAGCCTCCGATCCCTTCAAGAGACCCAGTACTTC
.,.,15,TRBJ2-7,TRBV6-6,CASRSNEGRPYEQYF,TGTGCCAGCAGGTCCAATGAGGGGAGGCCCTACGAGCAGTACTTC
.,TRBD1,16,TRBJ2-1,TRBV27,CASSLIRTGLYNEQFF,TGTGCCAGCAGTTTAATCCGGACAGGGCTCTACAATGAGCAGTTCTTC
.,.,12,TRBJ1-2,TRBV28,CASRHRVYGYTF,TGTGCCAGCAGGCACAGGGTCTATGGCTACACCTTC
.,TRBD1,15,TRBJ1-5,TRBV9,CASGRDSYSNQPQHF,TGTGCCAGCGGAAGGGACAGTTATAGCAATCAGCCCCAGCATTTT
.,.,12,TRBJ1-1,TRBV6-5,CASSDNSPRAFF,TGTGCCAGCAGTGATAATAGTCCCCGAGCTTTCTTT
.,.,12,TRBJ2-5,TRBV5-5,CASSWAQETQYF,TGTGCCAGCAGCTGGGCCCAAGAGACCCAGTACTTC
.,.,13,TRBJ1-2,TRBV13,CASSLALRGGYTF,TGTGCCAGCAGCTTAGCGCTTCGTGGAGGCTACACCTTC
.,.,15,TRBJ1-2,TRBV19,CASSPPRELDYGYTF,TGTGCCAGTTCCCCTCCCAGGGAGTTGGACTATGGCTACACCTTC
.,TRBD2,17,TRBJ2-1,TRBV7-6,CASSLGHARGVSNEQFF,TGTGCCAGCAGCTTAGGACACGCGCGGGGGGTCTCCAATGAGCAGTTCTTC
.,TRBD1,13,TRBJ1-2,TRBV10-3,CAIWAGGISGYTF,TGTGCCATCTGGGCAGGGGGTATCTCCGGCTACACCTTC
.,TRBD2,13,TRBJ2-7,TRBV7-2,CASTLAGVREQYF,TGTGCCAGCACTCTAGCGGGAGTGCGCGAGCAGTACTTC
.,.,13,TRBJ1-6,TRBV7-9,CASSPTFVSPLHF,TGTGCCAGCAGCCCGACATTCGTTTCACCCCTCCACTTT